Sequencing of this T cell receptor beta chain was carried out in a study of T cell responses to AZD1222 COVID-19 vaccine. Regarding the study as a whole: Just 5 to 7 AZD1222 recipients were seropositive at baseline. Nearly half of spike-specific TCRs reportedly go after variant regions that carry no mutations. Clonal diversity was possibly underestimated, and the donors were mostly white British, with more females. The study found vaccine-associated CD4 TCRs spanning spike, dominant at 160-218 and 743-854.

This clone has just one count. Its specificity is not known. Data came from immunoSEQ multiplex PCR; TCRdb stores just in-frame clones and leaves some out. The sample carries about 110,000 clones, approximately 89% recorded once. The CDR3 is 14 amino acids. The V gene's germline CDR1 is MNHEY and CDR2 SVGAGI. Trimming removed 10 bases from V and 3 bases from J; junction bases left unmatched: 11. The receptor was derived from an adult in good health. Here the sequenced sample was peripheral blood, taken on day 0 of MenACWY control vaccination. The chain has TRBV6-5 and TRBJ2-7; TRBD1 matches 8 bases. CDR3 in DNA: TGTGCCACCACCGGGACAGGAACGGTCTACGAGCAGTACTTC. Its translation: CATTGTGTVYEQYF.